The T cell receptor (beta chain) under discussion was sequenced for a study of blood T cell repertoires in COVID-19. The CDR3 loop spans 19 amino acids. V trimming: 2 bases; J trimming: 7 bases; junction bases outside the gene matches: 20. Germline V lookup: CDR1 MNHEY, CDR2 SMNVEV (reference sequence). Repertoires were generated with immunoSEQ multiplex PCR, while TCRdb's copy carries only in-frame clones and drops some. The sample contains under 45,000 clones, 81% of which appear only once. This chain uses TRBV27 with TRBJ1-2, with 9 bases identical to TRBD1. The clonotype comes from a man between 65 and 80 years old with COVID-19, enrolled during active disease. The specimen sequenced was peripheral blood. CDR3 loop: CASSLTPGGQGRRNRGYTF. Here the CDR3 DNA reads TGTGCCAGCAGTTTAACTCCTGGGGGACAGGGAAGAAGGAATCGTGGCTACACCTTC.